This T cell receptor beta chain was recovered during a study of blood T cell repertoires in COVID-19. About the study: Italy, Spain and the United States were the sources of the convalescent and acute COVID-19 samples.

The CDR3 is 13 amino acids. In germline, CDR1 is LGHDT, CDR2 YNNKEL (reference sequence). After removal of 8 bases from V and 8 bases from J, the junction contained 7 bases not matched to a gene. Only in-frame clones appear in the TCRdb table, and some are missing; sequencing was by immunoSEQ multiplex PCR. Of approximately 150,000 clones listed, about 85% were seen once; the top ten hold under 7%. This clonotype originated in a woman aged 45 to 65 with COVID-19, enrolled during active disease. Input material: peripheral blood. The chain links TRBV3-1 (or the pseudogene TRBV3-2) to TRBJ1-4; 8 bases align to TRBD1. This chain's CDR3 is CASSQGAREKLFF. The DNA of the CDR3 is TGTGCCAGCTCGCAGGGGGCGAGAGAAAAACTGTTTTTT.